The entry that follows covers one TCR beta chain sequence. This receptor's antigen is unknown. Since a far larger clone is one base different, this is likely a read error. These data are taken from a study of low-dose radiotherapy and immunotherapy resistance in tumors (dated by TCRdb to the early 2020s). General notes on the study: In Cohort 1, each fraction delivered 0.5 Gy every 2 weeks, and the prescribed total PTV dose was 6.5 Gy. In Cohort 2, 1 Gy per fraction was delivered every two weeks, for a total of 13 Gy over 26 weeks. Patients were given nivolumab as a 240 mg flat dose every two weeks and ipilimumab at 1 mg/kg every six weeks, with both drugs delivered intravenously. Cyclophosphamide 200 mg/m2 was administered intravenously every two weeks, one day before each radiation and immunotherapy administration. Aspirin 300 mg was taken orally once daily by patients for four cycles, starting on cycle 1 day 1. Randomization of trial participants into treatment groups was not performed. The translational analysis covered eight patients: three from the first dose cohort and the first five from the second dose cohort.

The reads were generated on an Illumina HiSeq 2500. First-strand cDNA was synthesized with Superscript III and a set of TRAV- and TRBV-specific primers, covering both TCRalpha and TCRbeta chains. TCRs were amplified with Phusion for around 19 PCR cycles, with a constant-region primer paired with the adapter attached to the V primers. Amplification of the isolated mRNA was done with the MessageAmp II aRNA Amplification Kit, which involved a roughly 15-hour in vitro transcription at 37 degrees C. mRNA for TCR sequencing was isolated with the Dynabeads mRNA DIRECT Purification Kit. Indexed Illumina adapters were added in a second Phusion PCR of roughly 23 cycles, and the PCR products were purified with AMPure XP beads. The source study handled its data this way. Custom Perl scripts pooled TCR sequences encoding the same protein, removed out-of-frame sequences and computed each clonotype's abundance. Any TCR sequence supported by only a single read was excluded from analysis. Shannon entropy, Gini index, clonality, richness, and the frequency of TCRs shared between repertoires were included as repertoire metrics. TCRdb cleaned the public reads at Q25 with fastp, built clones with MiXCR and kept in-frame beta chains. All rows with the same CDR3 protein become a single entry with the most common DNA and genes. It is TCRdb's table, rather than the study itself, that gives the V and J calls and clone size. Present in this sample are under 110,000 distinct CDR3 sequences, less than 25% of which were seen just once. The ten largest make up over 4% of the sample.

The time point label corresponds to: after trial treatment. The label giving this sample's treatment or condition can be read as: LDRT plus nivolumab, ipilimumab, low-dose cyclophosphamide and aspirin (RACIN trial). The donors came from RACIN, which was a single-arm phase I dose-escalation trial that paired nivolumab and ipilimumab with aspirin, low-dose cyclophosphamide and low-dose radiotherapy. To be eligible, a patient needed to have an advanced solid tumor that was TIL-negative. Per the germline V gene (reference sequence), PRHDT is the CDR1 and FYEKMQ is the CDR2. The CDR3 runs 12 amino acids, cysteine and phenylalanine included. Of all the DNA, just the CDR3 is kept, 36 bases in frame from base 1.

The origin of this receptor is a male donor with prostate cancer. The rearrangement joined TRBV13 to TRBJ2-5, with 7 junctional bases fitting TRBD1. Sequenced material: PBMCs, taken after low-dose radiotherapy plus immunotherapy. The CDR3 protein: CAGSLQGQTQYF. The sequenced DNA: TGTGCCGGCAGCTTACAGGGGCAGACCCAGTACTTC.